The rows below give T cell receptor beta chains drawn from one sample of a study of blood T cell repertoires in COVID-19. The assay was immunoSEQ multiplex PCR, and TCRdb's table has in-frame clones only and misses some. The profile shows about 300,000 clones, around 84% of them singletons. Sequencing was carried out using peripheral blood. Every receptor here comes from a human donor with COVID-19, enrolled during active disease. The donor label of this sample is uncertain. CDR3s include the opening cysteine and the closing phenylalanine or tryptophan. A D gene is named only where the DNA matches it firmly. Size is stated for part of the rows, as once, few or many counts, or as a class when the clone is expanded.

J gene,V gene,D gene,clone size,CDR3 DNA,CDR3 protein
TRBJ1-2,TRBV27,.,.,TGTGCCAGCAGTTTACGGGGTAGCTATGGCTACACCTTC,CASSLRGSYGYTF
TRBJ2-7,TRBV6-2/TRBV6-3,TRBD2,.,TGTGCCAGCACCCCATCGGGACTAGCGGGAGGCGTGAACTCCTACGAGCAGTACTTC,CASTPSGLAGGVNSYEQYF
TRBJ2-3,TRBV10-3,TRBD2,.,TGTGCCATCGGGATGGGACTAGGAGCCGCAGATACGCAGTATTTT,CAIGMGLGAADTQYF
TRBJ2-1,TRBV29-1,TRBD2,.,TGCAGCGTTGGCGGCGGGAGCTCCTACAATGAGCAGTTCTTC,CSVGGGSSYNEQFF
TRBJ2-7,TRBV11-2,TRBD1,.,TGTGCCAGCAGCCGACCGGGTGGGCAGGGGGCCGACGAGCAGTACTTC,CASSRPGGQGADEQYF
TRBJ2-1,TRBV19,.,.,TGTGCCAGTAGTATAAGGGGTTCTTGGAATGAGCAGTTCTTC,CASSIRGSWNEQFF
TRBJ2-4,TRBV28,.,.,TGTGCCAGCGGACAGCGAGGAAACATTCAGTACTTC,CASGQRGNIQYF
TRBJ2-7,TRBV19,TRBD1,once,TGTGCCAGTAGTGGGACAGGGGTGGGCGAGCAGTACTTC,CASSGTGVGEQYF
TRBJ2-1,TRBV19,TRBD1,.,TGTGCCAGTACCCGACAGGGGGCTTACAATGAGCAGTTCTTC,CASTRQGAYNEQFF
TRBJ1-5,TRBV7-2,TRBD1,.,TGTGCCAGCAGCACGAGGACAGGACGCAATCAGCCCCAGCATTTT,CASSTRTGRNQPQHF
TRBJ2-3,TRBV19,.,.,TGTGCCAGTAGTTCCCACGCCCCTCCGGGTCCGCAAGATACGCAGTATTTT,CASSSHAPPGPQDTQYF
TRBJ1-1,TRBV7-6,.,.,TGTGCCAGCAGCGAGAACAGGGACAACACTGAAGCTTTCTTT,CASSENRDNTEAFF
TRBJ2-5,TRBV2,TRBD2,.,TGTGCCAGCAGGAAGACTAGCGGACAAGAGACCCAGTACTTC,CASRKTSGQETQYF
TRBJ1-2,TRBV7-8,TRBD1,.,TGTGCCAGCAGCTTCCGGCCGGGACAGGGATCTCACTATGGCTACACCTTC,CASSFRPGQGSHYGYTF
TRBJ1-2,TRBV5-5,TRBD1,few,TGTGCCAGCAGCACTTCAGGGGGGTATGGCTACACCTTC,CASSTSGGYGYTF
TRBJ2-5,TRBV19,TRBD1,.,TGTGCCAGTAGTATTGGACAGGGGGGTCAAGAGACCCAGTACTTC,CASSIGQGGQETQYF
TRBJ1-2,TRBV10-2,.,.,TGCGCCAGCAGTGACAGGGCGAACTATGGCTACACCTTC,CASSDRANYGYTF
TRBJ2-7,TRBV28,.,.,TGTGCCAGCAGTTTATCCCGTGGGAGGAACGAGCAGTACTTC,CASSLSRGRNEQYF
TRBJ2-5,TRBV28,TRBD2,.,TGTGCCAGCAATTCCGGGGGACTAGGGCAAGAGACCCAGTACTTC,CASNSGGLGQETQYF
TRBJ2-5,TRBV6-2/TRBV6-3,.,.,TGTGCCAGCAGTTACCTCGGGAGAGGCGAGACCCAGTACTTC,CASSYLGRGETQYF
TRBJ1-1,TRBV5-6,TRBD1,.,TGTGCCAGCAGTTCGGGACAGAGCATGAACACTGAAGCTTTCTTT,CASSSGQSMNTEAFF
TRBJ1-6,TRBV2,.,.,TGTGCCAGCAGTGTGTACAGGGAGGGTTCACCCCTCCACTTT,CASSVYREGSPLHF
TRBJ1-2,TRBV7-2,.,.,TGTGCCAGCAGCTTGAGCCAGGGGCCCTATGGCTACACCTTC,CASSLSQGPYGYTF
TRBJ2-1,TRBV2,.,.,TGTGCCAGCAGTGAGTCGGGAGTGGGTTACAATGAGCAGTTCTTC,CASSESGVGYNEQFF
TRBJ1-5,TRBV19,.,.,TGTGCCAGTAGTATTCCTCCAACAGGGAATCAGCCCCAGCATTTT,CASSIPPTGNQPQHF
TRBJ1-5,TRBV27,.,.,TGTGCCAGCAGGGCGACGGGAGGCAATCAGCCCCAGCATTTT,CASRATGGNQPQHF
TRBJ1-1,TRBV25-1,.,.,TGTGCCAGCAGGGGGGGTGGCACTGAAGCTTTCTTT,CASRGGGTEAFF
TRBJ1-2,TRBV6-2/TRBV6-3,.,.,TGTGCCAGCAGTTACGTAGAGGGGGACGGCTACACCTTC,CASSYVEGDGYTF
TRBJ2-7,TRBV19,TRBD2,.,TGTGCCAGTAGTGCAGCGATGGGACTAGCGGGACCCGGTGGGCAGTACTTC,CASSAAMGLAGPGGQYF
TRBJ2-7,TRBV5-1,TRBD2,.,TGCGCCAGCAGCACCCCGGCGGGAGAAGGGGAAGAGCAGTACTTC,CASSTPAGEGEEQYF
TRBJ2-1,TRBV6-5,.,.,TGTGCCAGTGGATTCCGGGACTGGCAGTTCTTC,CASGFRDWQFF
TRBJ1-2,TRBV7-2,.,.,TGTGCCAGCAGCTTAGGCCAGGGGAACTATGGCTACACCTTC,CASSLGQGNYGYTF
TRBJ2-3,TRBV3-1/TRBV3-2,.,few,TGTGCCAGCAGCCAAGGGAGACTAGGACCAGATACGCAGTATTTT,CASSQGRLGPDTQYF
TRBJ1-5,TRBV13,.,.,TGTGCCAGCAGCATCAGATCCTTTAGCAATCAGCCCCAGCATTTT,CASSIRSFSNQPQHF
TRBJ2-2,TRBV2,.,.,TGTGCCAGCAGTGAAAACCATAGCGGCTATAACACCGGGGAGCTGTTTTTT,CASSENHSGYNTGELFF
TRBJ1-1,TRBV3-1/TRBV3-2,TRBD1,.,TGTGCCAGCAGCCACACAGGGGGGGCGGAAGCTTTCTTT,CASSHTGGAEAFF
TRBJ1-6,TRBV27,.,.,TGTGCCAGCAGTTTATTGTTGGGCAGCTCACCCCTCCACTTT,CASSLLLGSSPLHF
TRBJ2-3,TRBV30,TRBD2,.,TGTGCCTGGAGTGGGGCGGGAGGGCCCTATGCAGATACGCAGTATTTT,CAWSGAGGPYADTQYF
TRBJ1-2,TRBV7-9,.,.,TGTGCCAGCAGCTTAGGGCCCTCTTTTTATGGCTACACCTTC,CASSLGPSFYGYTF
TRBJ2-1,TRBV5-8,TRBD2,.,TGTGCCAGCAGCTTGGAGAGCGGGAGTTACAATGAGCAGTTCTTC,CASSLESGSYNEQFF
TRBJ2-1,TRBV7-6,TRBD2,.,TGTGCCAGCAGCCTCGGGACTAGCGGGAACAATGAGCAGTTCTTC,CASSLGTSGNNEQFF
TRBJ2-2,TRBV5-1,.,.,TGCGCCAGCAGCTTGAATGACCTAAATCAGGACGGGGAGCTGTTTTTT,CASSLNDLNQDGELFF
TRBJ2-7,TRBV28,.,.,TGTGCCAGCAGTTTGACTAGGAAGTCCTACGAGCAGTACTTC,CASSLTRKSYEQYF
TRBJ2-2,TRBV30,TRBD2,once,TGTGCCTGGAGTGCGGGACTAGGAGACGGGGAGCTGTTTTTT,CAWSAGLGDGELFF
TRBJ1-4,TRBV27,.,.,TGTGCCAGCAACTCAAACCGGGAAGGTACTAATGAAAAACTGTTTTTT,CASNSNREGTNEKLFF
TRBJ2-7,TRBV30,.,.,TGTGCCTCTTCCCCGGGACAAAGTTACGAGCAGTACTTC,CASSPGQSYEQYF